This T cell receptor beta chain comes out of a study of identical twins. Study findings and constraints: The study reached conclusions through statistical analysis that was cross-sectional, not following the same donors. Twin-shared out-of-frame alpha sequences showed excess low generation probability. Twin pairs had excess sharing that was weaker in beta out-of-frame sequences.

Per germline, CDR1 SNHLY and CDR2 FYNNEI. V gave up 4 bases and J gave up 11 bases, with 12 bases separating them. This CDR3 has 11 amino acids. This clonotype came up a few times. Its antigen is unidentified. A universal primer site arose from template switching, and cDNA bore unique molecular identifiers. MiXCR, applied by TCRdb to the 5' RACE reads, yields one record per CDR3 protein. The top ten hold about 0.48% of the sample, which has 450,000 to 600,000 distinct CDR3 sequences, about 22% seen once. The data also belong to a second study, concerning yellow fever vaccine responses in identical twins.

Sample: CD4+ T cells sorted from blood. This receptor was obtained from a woman aged 18-29 years in good health. The chain combines TRBV2 with TRBJ2-7; no clear D gene. CDR3 in amino acids: CASSVAHLEYF. As DNA, the CDR3 is TGTGCCAGCAGTGTGGCCCATCTGGAGTACTTC.